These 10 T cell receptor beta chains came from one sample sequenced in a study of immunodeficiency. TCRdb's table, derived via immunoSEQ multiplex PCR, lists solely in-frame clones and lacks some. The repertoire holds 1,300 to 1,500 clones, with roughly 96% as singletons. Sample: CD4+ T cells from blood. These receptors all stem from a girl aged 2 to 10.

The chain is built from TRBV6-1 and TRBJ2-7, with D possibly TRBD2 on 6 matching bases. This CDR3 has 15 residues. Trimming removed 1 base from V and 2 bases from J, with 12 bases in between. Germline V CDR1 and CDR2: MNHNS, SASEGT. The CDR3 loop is CASSEVGREAYEQYF. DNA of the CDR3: TGTGCCAGCAGTGAAGTAGGCAGGGAGGCCTACGAGCAGTACTTC.

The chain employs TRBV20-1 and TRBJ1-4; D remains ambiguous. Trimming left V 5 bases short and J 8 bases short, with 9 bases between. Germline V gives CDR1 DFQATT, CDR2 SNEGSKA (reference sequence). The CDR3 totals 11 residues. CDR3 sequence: CSAAGREKLFF. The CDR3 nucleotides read TGCAGTGCTGCCGGACGGGAAAAACTGTTTTTT.

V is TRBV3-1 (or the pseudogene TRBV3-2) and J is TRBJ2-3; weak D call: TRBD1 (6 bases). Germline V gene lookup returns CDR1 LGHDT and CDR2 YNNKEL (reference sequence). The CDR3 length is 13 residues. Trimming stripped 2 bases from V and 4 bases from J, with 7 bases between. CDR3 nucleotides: TGTGCCAGCAGCCAAAGGGGGTCAGATACGCAGTATTTT. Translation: CASSQRGSDTQYF.

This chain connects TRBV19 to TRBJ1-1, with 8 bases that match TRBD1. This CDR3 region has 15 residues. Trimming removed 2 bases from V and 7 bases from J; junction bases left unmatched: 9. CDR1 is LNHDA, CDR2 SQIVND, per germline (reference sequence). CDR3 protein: CASSIRRQGASEAFF. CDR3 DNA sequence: TGTGCCAGTAGTATAAGGAGGCAGGGGGCGAGTGAAGCTTTCTTT.

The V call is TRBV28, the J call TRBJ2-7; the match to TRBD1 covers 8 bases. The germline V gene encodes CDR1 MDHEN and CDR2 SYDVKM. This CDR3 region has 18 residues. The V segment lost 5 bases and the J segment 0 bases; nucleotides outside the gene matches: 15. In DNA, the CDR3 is TGTGCCAGCAGTCCAAAACGGACAGGGAGGCCGAGCTCCTACGAGCAGTACTTC. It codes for CASSPKRTGRPSSYEQYF.

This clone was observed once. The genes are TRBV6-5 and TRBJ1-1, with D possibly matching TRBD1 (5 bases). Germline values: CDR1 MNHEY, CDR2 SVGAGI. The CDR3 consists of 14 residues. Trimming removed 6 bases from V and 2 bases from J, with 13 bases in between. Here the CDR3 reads CASRAGIRNTEAFF. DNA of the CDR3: TGTGCCAGCAGAGCAGGGATAAGAAACACTGAAGCTTTCTTT.

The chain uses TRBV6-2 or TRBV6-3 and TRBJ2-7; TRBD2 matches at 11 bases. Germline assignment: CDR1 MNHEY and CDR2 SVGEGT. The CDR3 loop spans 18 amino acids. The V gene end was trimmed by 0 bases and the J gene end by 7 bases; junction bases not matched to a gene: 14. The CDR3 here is CASSYSTKETSGMREQYF. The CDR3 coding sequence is TGTGCCAGCAGTTACTCGACCAAGGAGACTAGCGGGATGAGGGAGCAGTACTTC.

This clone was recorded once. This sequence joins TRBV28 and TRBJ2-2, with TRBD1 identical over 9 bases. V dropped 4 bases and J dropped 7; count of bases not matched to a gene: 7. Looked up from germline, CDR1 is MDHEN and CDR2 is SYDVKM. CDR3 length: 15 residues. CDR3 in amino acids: CASSSYRGQGGELFF. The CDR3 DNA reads TGTGCCAGCAGTTCATACAGGGGGCAAGGCGGGGAGCTGTTTTTT.

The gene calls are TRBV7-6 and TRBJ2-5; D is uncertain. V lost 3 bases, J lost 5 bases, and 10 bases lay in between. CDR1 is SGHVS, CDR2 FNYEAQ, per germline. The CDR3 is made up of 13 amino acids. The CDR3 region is CASSFEDWETQYF. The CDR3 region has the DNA TGTGCCAGCAGCTTTGAGGATTGGGAGACCCAGTACTTC.

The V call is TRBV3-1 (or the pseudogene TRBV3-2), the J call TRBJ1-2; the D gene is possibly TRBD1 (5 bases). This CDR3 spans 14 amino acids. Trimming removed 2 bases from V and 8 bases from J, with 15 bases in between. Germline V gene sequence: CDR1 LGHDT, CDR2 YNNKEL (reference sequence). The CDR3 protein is CASSQRSRARGYTF. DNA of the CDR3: TGTGCCAGCAGCCAAAGGAGCAGGGCGCGCGGCTACACCTTC.